The clone carrying this T cell receptor beta chain was detected only a few times. The antigen remains unidentified. TCRbeta library preparation incorporated unique molecular identifiers. TCRdb called the PCR reads again in MiXCR, with one record for every CDR3 protein. The data hold approximately 500,000 distinct CDR3 sequences, with over 20% observed a single time. The data originate from a study of T-cell reconstitution after alpha-beta-depleted transplantation in children. Study observations and caveats: T cells produced anew were the main source of T-cell counts and diversity one year after transplant. After transplant, at about two months, alpha-beta T cells were reportedly derived from several hundred expanded graft clones. Surviving thymic progenitors and recipient T cells were the source of high TCRbeta diversity at day 60 in some patients.

Trimming at V came to 5 bases and at J to 1 base, leaving 7 bases not matched to a gene. This CDR3 comprises 15 residues. Germline V gene lookup returns CDR1 MDHEN and CDR2 SYDVKM. This material consisted of PBMCs, taken before TCRalphabeta/CD19-depleted stem cell transplant. This TCR derives from a boy younger than two with Wiskott-Aldrich syndrome, due to receive a stem cell transplant. The V and J genes are TRBV28 and TRBJ1-1; 7 bases line up with TRBD1. The CDR3 sequence: CASSPAGTENTEAFF. In DNA form, the CDR3 reads TGTGCCAGCAGTCCCGCCGGGACAGAGAACACTGAAGCTTTCTTT.